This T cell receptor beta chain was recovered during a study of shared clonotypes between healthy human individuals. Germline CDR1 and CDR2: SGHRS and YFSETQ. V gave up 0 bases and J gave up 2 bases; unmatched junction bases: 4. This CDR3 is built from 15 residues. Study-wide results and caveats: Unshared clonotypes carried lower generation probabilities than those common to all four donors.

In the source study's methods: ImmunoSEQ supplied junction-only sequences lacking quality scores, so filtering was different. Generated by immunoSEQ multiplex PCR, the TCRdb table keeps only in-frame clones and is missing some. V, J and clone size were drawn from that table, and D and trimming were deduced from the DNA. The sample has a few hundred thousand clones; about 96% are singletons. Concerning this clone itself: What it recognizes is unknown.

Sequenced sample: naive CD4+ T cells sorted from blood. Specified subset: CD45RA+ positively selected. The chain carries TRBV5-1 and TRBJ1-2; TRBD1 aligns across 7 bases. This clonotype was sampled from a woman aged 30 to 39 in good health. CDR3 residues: CASSLVQGGNYGYTF. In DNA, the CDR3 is TGCGCCAGCAGCTTGGTTCAGGGGGGAAACTATGGCTACACCTTC.